This TCR beta chain comes out of a study of early T cells in non-severe SARS-CoV-2 infection. Across the whole study: The authors sequenced bulk RNA from unsorted whole blood, leaving chains unpaired.

Researchers attached unique molecular identifiers to individual cDNA molecules. TCRdb processed the 5' RACE reads anew with MiXCR; each CDR3 protein has one entry. Here the sample spans approximately 28,000 distinct CDR3 sequences, approximately 4% being singletons. Study results and limitations: VDJdb matching favored anti-spike CD8 responses, missing private and CD4 specificities.

Germline-derived CDR1 and CDR2 are MNHEY and SVGEGT. The CDR3 consists of 16 residues. With 0 bases clipped from V and 9 bases from J, the junction kept 10 bases outside the gene matches. This clonotype was picked up many times. Its antigen is unidentified. The source is an adult who was a healthcare worker with PCR-confirmed SARS-CoV-2 infection or an uninfected control (not recorded which). Input material: whole blood. V and J are TRBV6-2 or TRBV6-3 and TRBJ2-1; 8 bases are shared with TRBD2. DNA for the CDR3: TGTGCCAGCAGTTACTCCCCCCTAGCGGGTCTGGGTGAGCAGTTCTTC. It translates to CASSYSPLAGLGEQFF.